This TCR beta chain was captured in a study of blood T cells in healthy people across ages (dated by TCRdb to about 2015). About the study as a whole: Template switching captured roughly one uniquely barcoded TCR beta cDNA molecule per two T cells in model experiments. Using deep sequencing normalized with unique cDNA molecular identifiers, the study measured how TCR beta repertoire diversity changes with age. The donors were split into four age groups: young (average approximately 16 years), middle-aged (over 35), aged (62) and long-lived (over 80). To avoid experimental bias, donors of different ages were spread randomly across the sequencing lanes. For two donors (one aged 18 to 29 and one aged 80 or older), the study analyzed two additional independent replicas of 1 million unique cDNA reads from the same blood draw.

To prepare the library, 5' RACE was applied. Sequencing relied on an Illumina HiSeq 2500. A second about 7 to 11 cycle PCR used a sample-barcoded 5' primer and a J-beta primer mix. A unique molecular identifier was introduced onto each TCR beta cDNA molecule by a template-switch 5' adaptor carrying 12 random nucleotides. Each sample yielded at least 2.5 million CDR3-containing paired-end reads. The Mint cDNA synthesis kit, primed by a TRBC-specific oligonucleotide, was used to synthesize first-strand cDNA from all RNA. Following uracil-DNA glycosylase treatment, a first 18-cycle PCR with universal primers M1SS and BC2_uni_R was performed on all cDNA. The source study handled its data this way. Each sample was normalized by randomly selecting 1 million high-quality reads, each carrying a distinct molecular identifier. Instead of being binned into consensus sequences, reads that shared molecular identifiers were thrown out. MiTCR, run with a Q25 quality threshold and the strictest error-elimination algorithm, handled CDR3 identification, clonotype clustering and error correction. A nonparametric unseen species model using Euler transformation provided a lower-bound estimate of total TCR beta diversity. Starting from the raw public reads, TCRdb applied fastp trimming at Q25, assembled clones with MiXCR and retained in-frame beta chains. Every entry covers one CDR3 protein and lists the most common genes and DNA from its rows. The V and J calls reflect TCRdb's pipeline rather than the authors' work. The sample has 550,000 to 800,000 distinct CDR3 sequences on record, 21% of them singletons. The ten top clones hold approximately 3.7% of the sample.

From the germline V gene, CDR1 is KGHSH and CDR2 is LQKENI. The CDR3 numbers 13 residues from cysteine through phenylalanine. Only CDR3 DNA remains: 39 bases, in frame from the first base. V loses 4 bases of germline sequence and J loses 2 bases, and the interval between the two ends is 8 bases. The table lists this clonotype with a few counts. Its antigen is still unknown. No clone much larger than this one lies a single base away; base qualities are absent. Donors were about 36 systemically healthy Caucasian individuals from Russia aged roughly 6 to 90 years. Each donor gave 8 to 10 milliliters of peripheral blood, drawn into EDTA-treated Vacutainer tubes. PBMCs were isolated by Ficoll-Paque density-gradient centrifugation, with at least 6 million obtained per sample. Trizol reagent was used to extract total RNA from PBMCs, with at least 6 micrograms per sample. For every donor, flow cytometry on a PBMC aliquot measured the percentage of naive CD45RAhigh/CD27high T cells.

The paper as a whole reports these results and caveats: Observed TCR beta diversity per million T cells fell roughly linearly with age, and a significant reduction was already apparent by age around 40. Observed TCR beta diversity correlated strongly with the percentage of naive T cells measured by flow cytometry. Compared with the aged group, the long-lived group had more naive CD4+ T cells, fewer expanded clones and increased TCR diversity, a pattern suggesting age selection. Donor CMV infection status was unknown, potentially confounding age-related changes in expanded clonotypes. Total diversity estimates from one million sequenced T cells were considered lower bounds and underestimates. Bulk unsorted PBMC profiling prevented conclusive comparison of naive and antigen-experienced compartments.

The sequence was collected from a man aged 70-80 years in good health. Sample: blood. The V and J genes are TRBV18 and TRBJ2-5; D gene: possibly TRBD2, on 5 matching bases. Here is the DNA: TGTGCCAGCTCACAGGACTTACAAGAGACCCAGTACTTC. Translation gives CASSQDLQETQYF. Supplemented by the reference TRBV18 and TRBJ2-5 proteins around the CDR3, the complete variable domain is NAGVMQNPRHLVRRRGQEARLRCSPMKGHSHVYWYRQLPEEGLKFMVYLQKENIIDESGMPKERFSAEFPKEGPSILRIQQVVRGDSAAYFCASSQDLQETQYFGPGTRLLVL.